Many counts were recorded for the clone carrying this TCR beta chain. What it recognizes is unknown. RNA transcripts provided the source from which TCR beta CDR3 regions were amplified. In the first-round RT-PCR of the TCR CDR3, the HTBI primer set was used. TCRdb independently ran MiXCR on the multiplex PCR reads; one entry per CDR3 protein. The data show under 350,000 distinct CDR3 sequences, about 21% seen once. This entry comes from a study of T cells in Graves' hyperthyroidism and ophthalmopathy. Overall study findings and caveats: In simple terms, a model built on 13 V-J features told ophthalmopathy apart from stable hyperthyroidism.

This TCR was sampled from a woman aged 45-65 years with Graves' hyperthyroidism. The sequencing input was blood.

Here the CDR3 reads CASSSSRNQPQHF. CDR3 in DNA: TGTGCCAGCAGCTCCTCTAGGAATCAGCCCCAGCATTTT. V and J are TRBV7-9 and TRBJ1-5; D is undetermined. Germline loops: CDR1 SEHNR, CDR2 FQNEAQ (reference sequence). The CDR3 extends over 13 amino acids. Trimming removed 4 bases at V and 4 bases at J, with 8 bases between.